This section outlines one T cell receptor beta chain sequence together with its context. Between the trimmed V and J ends, which lost 1 base and 4 bases, there was a span of 7 bases. This CDR3 is built from 13 residues. Per the authors' pipeline: By means of reference gene primer amplification, nucleated cell counts were estimated. Only in-frame clones appear in the TCRdb table, and some are missing; sequencing was by immunoSEQ multiplex PCR. The DNA was the basis for D and trimming; V, J and clone size are from that table. The data contain more than 110,000 clones, about 80% of them seen just once; the ten biggest clones take up 4%. The data belong to a study of blood T cell repertoires in COVID-19. Study-wide background: There were acute and convalescent COVID-19 samples, and they came from the United States, Italy and Spain. Nucleic acid was either cDNA or gDNA, and it came from T cells, B-cell-depleted T cells, or PBMCs.

This receptor was taken from a woman aged 55-70 years with acute or convalescent COVID-19. This rearrangement joins TRBV12-3 or TRBV12-4 to TRBJ1-1; no clear D gene. Sequencing input: peripheral blood. This chain's CDR3 is CASSLGGSTEAFF. The CDR3 nucleotides read TGTGCCAGCAGTTTAGGAGGGTCCACTGAAGCTTTCTTT.